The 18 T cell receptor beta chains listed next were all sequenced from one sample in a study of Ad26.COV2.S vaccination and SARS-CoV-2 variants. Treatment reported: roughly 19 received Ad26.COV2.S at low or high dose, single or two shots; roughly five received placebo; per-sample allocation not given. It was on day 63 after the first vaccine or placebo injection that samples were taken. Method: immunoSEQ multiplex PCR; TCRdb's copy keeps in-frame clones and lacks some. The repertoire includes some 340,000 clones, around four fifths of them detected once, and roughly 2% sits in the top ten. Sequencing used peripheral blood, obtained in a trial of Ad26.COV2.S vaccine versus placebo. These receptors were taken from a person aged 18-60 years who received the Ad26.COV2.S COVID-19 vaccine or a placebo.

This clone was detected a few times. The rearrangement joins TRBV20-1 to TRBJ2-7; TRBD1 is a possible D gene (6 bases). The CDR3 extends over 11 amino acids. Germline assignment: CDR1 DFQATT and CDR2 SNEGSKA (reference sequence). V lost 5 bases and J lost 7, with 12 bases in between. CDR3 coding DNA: TGCAGTGCTTCTAGGCAGGGGGAGCAGTACTTC. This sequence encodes CSASRQGEQYF.

The CDR3: CSAVLNTEAFF. As DNA, the CDR3 is TGCAGCGCCGTCTTGAACACTGAAGCTTTCTTT. The V call is TRBV29-1, the J call TRBJ1-1; the D is unclear. Germline V gives CDR1 SQVTM, CDR2 ANQGSEA. The CDR3 length is 11 residues. Trimming pared 7 bases from V and 0 bases from J, leaving 6 bases between.

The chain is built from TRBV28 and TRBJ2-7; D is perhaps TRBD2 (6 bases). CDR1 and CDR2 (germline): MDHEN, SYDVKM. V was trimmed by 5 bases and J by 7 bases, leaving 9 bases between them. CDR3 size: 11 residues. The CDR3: CASSGEVEQYF. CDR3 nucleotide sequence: TGTGCCAGCAGTGGGGAGGTGGAGCAGTACTTC. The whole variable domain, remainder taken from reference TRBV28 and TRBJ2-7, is DVKVTQSSRYLVKRTGEKVFLECVQDMDHENMFWYRQDPGLGLRLIYFSYDVKMKEKGDIPEGYSVSREKKERFSLILESASTNQTSMYLCASSGEVEQYFGPGTRLTVT.

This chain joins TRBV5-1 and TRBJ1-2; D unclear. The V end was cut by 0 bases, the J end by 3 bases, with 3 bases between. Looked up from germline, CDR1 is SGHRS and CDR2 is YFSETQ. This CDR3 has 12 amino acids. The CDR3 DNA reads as TGCGCCAGCAGCTTGGACGACTATGGCTACACCTTC. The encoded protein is CASSLDDYGYTF.

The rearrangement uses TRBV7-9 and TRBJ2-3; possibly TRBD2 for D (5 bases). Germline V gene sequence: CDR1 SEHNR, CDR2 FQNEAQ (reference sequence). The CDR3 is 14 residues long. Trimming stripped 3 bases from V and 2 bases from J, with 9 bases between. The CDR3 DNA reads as TGTGCCAGCAGCTTCGAGGGAACCACAGATACGCAGTATTTT. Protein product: CASSFEGTTDTQYF.

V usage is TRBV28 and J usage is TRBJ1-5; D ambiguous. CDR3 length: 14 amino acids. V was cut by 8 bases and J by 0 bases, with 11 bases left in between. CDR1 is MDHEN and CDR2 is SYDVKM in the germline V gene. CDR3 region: CASGELDSNQPQHF. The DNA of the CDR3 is TGTGCCAGCGGGGAGTTAGATAGCAATCAGCCCCAGCATTTT.

CDR3 DNA: TGTGCCAGCAGCTTAGTCAGGGGGCGAGGTGAAGCTTTCTTT. Its translation is CASSLVRGRGEAFF. This chain uses TRBV7-2 with TRBJ1-1; 8 nucleotides agree with TRBD1. The CDR3 is 14 amino acids. Germline loops: CDR1 SGHTA, CDR2 FQGNSA. Losses at the gene ends were 1 base for V and 7 bases for J; bases not matched to a gene: 5.

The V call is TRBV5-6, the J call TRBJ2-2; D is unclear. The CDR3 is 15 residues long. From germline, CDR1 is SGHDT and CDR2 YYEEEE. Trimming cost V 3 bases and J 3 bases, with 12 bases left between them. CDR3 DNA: TGTGCCAGCAGCTGGGCCTTCTTGGACACCGGGGAGCTGTTTTTT. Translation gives CASSWAFLDTGELFF.

Here the CDR3 DNA reads TGTGCCAGCATGGGCAGGGACAATCAGCCCCAGCATTTT. It codes for CASMGRDNQPQHF. This chain connects TRBV6-5 to TRBJ1-5; perhaps TRBD1 as D (5 bases). V was clipped by 7 bases and J by 3 bases, with 10 bases between them. The CDR3 is 13 amino acids. Germline values: CDR1 MNHEY, CDR2 SVGAGI.

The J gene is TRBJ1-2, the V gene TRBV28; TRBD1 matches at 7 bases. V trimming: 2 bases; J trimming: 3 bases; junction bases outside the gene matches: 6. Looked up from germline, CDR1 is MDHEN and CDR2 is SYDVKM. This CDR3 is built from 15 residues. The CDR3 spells CASSLGGGGYYGYTF. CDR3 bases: TGTGCCAGCAGTTTAGGAGGGGGCGGGTACTATGGCTACACCTTC.

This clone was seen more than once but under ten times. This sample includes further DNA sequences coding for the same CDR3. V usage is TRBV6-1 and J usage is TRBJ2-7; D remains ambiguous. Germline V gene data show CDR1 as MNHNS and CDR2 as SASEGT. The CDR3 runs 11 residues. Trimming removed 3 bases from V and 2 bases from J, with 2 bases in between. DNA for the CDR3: TGTGCCAGCAGTGAGCCCTACGAGCAGTACTTC. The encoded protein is CASSEPYEQYF.

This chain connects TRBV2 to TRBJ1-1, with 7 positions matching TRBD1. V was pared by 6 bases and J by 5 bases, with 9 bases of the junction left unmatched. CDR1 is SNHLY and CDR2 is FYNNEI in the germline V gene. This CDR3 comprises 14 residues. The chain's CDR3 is CASRVDRVWTEAFF. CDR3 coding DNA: TGTGCCAGCAGGGTTGACAGGGTGTGGACTGAAGCTTTCTTT.

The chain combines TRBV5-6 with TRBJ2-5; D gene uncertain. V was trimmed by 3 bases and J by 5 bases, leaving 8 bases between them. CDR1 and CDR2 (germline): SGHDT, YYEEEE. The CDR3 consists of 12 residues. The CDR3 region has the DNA TGTGCCAGCAGCTCCTCATCGGAGACCCAGTACTTC. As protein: CASSSSSETQYF.

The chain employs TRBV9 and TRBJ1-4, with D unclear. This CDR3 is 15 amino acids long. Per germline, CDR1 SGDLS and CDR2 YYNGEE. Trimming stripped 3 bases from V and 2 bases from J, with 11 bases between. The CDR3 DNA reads TGTGCCAGCAGCGCTGACCCCGGGACTAATGAAAAACTGTTTTTT. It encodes CASSADPGTNEKLFF.

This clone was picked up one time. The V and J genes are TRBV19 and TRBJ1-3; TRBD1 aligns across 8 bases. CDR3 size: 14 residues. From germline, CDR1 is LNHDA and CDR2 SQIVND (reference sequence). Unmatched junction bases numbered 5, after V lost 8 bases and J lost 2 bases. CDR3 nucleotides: TGTGCCAGTGCCAGGGGGCAGGCTGGAAACACCATATATTTT. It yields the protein CASARGQAGNTIYF.

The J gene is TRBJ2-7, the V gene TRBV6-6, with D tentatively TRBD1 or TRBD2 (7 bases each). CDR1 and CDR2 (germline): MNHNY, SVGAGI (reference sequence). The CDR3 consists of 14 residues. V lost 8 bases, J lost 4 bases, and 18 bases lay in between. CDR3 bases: TGTGCCAGCCGCCTAGCAGGGGGGGAATACGAGCAGTACTTC. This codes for CASRLAGGEYEQYF.

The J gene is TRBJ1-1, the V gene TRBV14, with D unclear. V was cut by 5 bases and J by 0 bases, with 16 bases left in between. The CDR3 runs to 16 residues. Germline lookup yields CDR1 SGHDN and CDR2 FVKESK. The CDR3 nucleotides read TGTGCCAGCAGCTTCAAGTCCTCGCGATTGAACACTGAAGCTTTCTTT. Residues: CASSFKSSRLNTEAFF. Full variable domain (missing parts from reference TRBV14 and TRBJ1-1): EAGVTQFPSHSVIEKGQTVTLRCDPISGHDNLYWYRRVMGKEIKFLLHFVKESKQDESGMPNNRFLAERTGGTYSTLKVQPAELEDSGVYFCASSFKSSRLNTEAFFGQGTRLTVV.

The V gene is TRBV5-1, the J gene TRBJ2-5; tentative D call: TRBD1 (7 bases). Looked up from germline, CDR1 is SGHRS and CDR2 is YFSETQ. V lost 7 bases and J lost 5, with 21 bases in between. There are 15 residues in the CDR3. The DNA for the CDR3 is TGCGCCAGCGCTAAAGTGACAGGGACTGGGGAGACCCAGTACTTC. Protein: CASAKVTGTGETQYF.